Following are 25 T cell receptor beta chains from one sample sequenced in a study of CD8 T cells in Susac syndrome. Reverse transcription of about 0.45 to 1 ug RNA was performed with random hexamers. TCRdb independently ran MiXCR on the immunoSEQ multiplex PCR reads; one entry per CDR3 protein. Of tens of thousands of distinct CDR3 sequences listed, 93% are singletons. Material for sequencing was CD8+ T cells from PBMCs. Receptor source: a human donor with multiple sclerosis.

The chain joins TRBV15 to TRBJ1-1; 8 bases fit TRBD1. Germline V gene lookup returns CDR1 LNHNV and CDR2 YYDKDF (reference sequence). V was clipped by 3 bases and J by 6 bases; unmatched bases: 12. The CDR3 covers 16 residues. This chain's CDR3 is CATSSAQGAIIAEAFF. CDR3 DNA sequence: TGTGCCACCAGCAGTGCTCAGGGGGCGATAATAGCTGAAGCTTTCTTT.

The chain couples TRBV9 to TRBJ1-1; possible D gene TRBD1, 5 bases. CDR3 length: 14 residues. The V gene's germline CDR1 is SGDLS and CDR2 YYNGEE. The V end lost 0 bases, the J end lost 4 bases, and 10 bases lay between the germline ends. CDR3 nucleotides: TGTGCCAGCAGCGTAGCTGCCGGGGGCACTGAAGCTTTCTTT. Its protein is CASSVAAGGTEAFF.

This chain joins TRBV27 and TRBJ2-5; a possible D gene is TRBD1 (5 bases). The CDR3 contains 15 residues. V lost 4 bases to trimming and J lost 0 bases, with 12 bases between them. CDR1 and CDR2 (germline): MNHEY, SMNVEV (reference sequence). Here the CDR3 reads CASSWVGENQETQYF. The CDR3 bases are TGTGCCAGCAGTTGGGTAGGGGAAAACCAAGAGACCCAGTACTTC.

In this sample, this clonotype turned up once. A read error may account for a junction end that differs from germline. This chain uses TRBV15 with TRBJ2-2; D call uncertain. Germline lookup yields CDR1 LNHNV and CDR2 YYDKDF (reference sequence). The CDR3 runs 16 residues. CDR3 region: CATTRGEHGDTGELFF. The CDR3 DNA reads as TGTGCCACCACCAGAGGAGAACATGGGGACACCGGGGAGCTGTTTTTT.

This rearrangement joins TRBV29-1 to TRBJ2-7; no firm D call. V lost 4 bases and J lost 4, with 8 bases in between. Germline CDR1 is SQVTM and CDR2 is ANQGSEA. The CDR3 extends over 11 amino acids. The CDR3 nucleotides read TGCAGCGTTGTAAGTGGGTACGAGCAGTACTTC. Translation gives CSVVSGYEQYF.

This chain joins TRBV20-1 and TRBJ2-3; the D is unclear. The V end was cut by 4 bases, the J end by 3 bases, with 14 bases between. The germline V gene has CDR1 DFQATT and CDR2 SNEGSKA (reference sequence). The CDR3 has 14 amino acids. CDR3 nucleotides: TGCAGTGCTATGCCCCCCGTAAGGACAGATACGCAGTATTTT. It specifies CSAMPPVRTDTQYF.

The chain is built from TRBV27 and TRBJ2-2, with TRBD1 matching over 9 bases. CDR3 length equals 16 residues. Germline values: CDR1 MNHEY, CDR2 SMNVEV (reference sequence). V was clipped by 7 bases and J by 5 bases; unmatched bases: 11. Written as DNA, the CDR3 is TGTGCCAGCACCGTAACAGGGGGCTTCGGGACCGGGGAGCTGTTTTTT. Translation gives CASTVTGGFGTGELFF.

This clonotype appeared once. The chain couples TRBV28 to TRBJ2-2; D is unresolved. CDR3 length: 12 residues. Germline assignment: CDR1 MDHEN and CDR2 SYDVKM. Trimming left V 3 bases short and J 7 bases short, with 6 bases between. The DNA for the CDR3 is TGTGCCAGCAGTTTTAAGGGCGGGGAGCTGTTTTTT. Its translation is CASSFKGGELFF.

This chain links TRBV2 with TRBJ1-5; 7 bases align to TRBD1. CDR1 is SNHLY, CDR2 FYNNEI, per germline. V shed 6 bases, J shed 4 bases, and the junction held 6 bases outside the gene matches. The CDR3 contains 14 residues. The CDR3 DNA follows: TGTGCCAGCAGGAACAGGGGTGTGAATCAGCCCCAGCATTTT. Translated: CASRNRGVNQPQHF.

The rearrangement uses TRBV7-8 and TRBJ1-5; the D is unclear. The CDR3 covers 15 residues. V was shortened by 2 bases and J by 2 bases, with 10 bases between the two germline ends. Per the germline V gene, CDR1 is SGHVS and CDR2 is FQNEAQ. The CDR3 sequence is CASSLSGMGNQPQHF. CDR3 nucleotides: TGTGCCAGCAGCTTATCCGGGATGGGCAATCAGCCCCAGCATTTT.

The rearrangement links TRBV28 to TRBJ2-7; 8 bases match TRBD1. Germline assignment: CDR1 MDHEN and CDR2 SYDVKM. The CDR3 has 14 amino acids. J gave up 4 bases and V 2 bases, and 4 bases lay outside the gene matches. The CDR3 reads CASSLHQGAYEQYF. Here the CDR3 DNA reads TGTGCCAGCAGTTTACATCAGGGGGCTTACGAGCAGTACTTC.

This chain links TRBV5-1 with TRBJ1-1, with D possibly matching TRBD1 (5 bases). The CDR3 contains 14 residues. V was shortened by 3 bases and J by 5 bases, with 14 bases between the two germline ends. Per the germline V gene, CDR1 is SGHRS and CDR2 is YFSETQ. The CDR3 DNA reads as TGCGCCAGCAGCTCGGGCCGGTCAGGGACTGAAGCTTTCTTT. Translation gives CASSSGRSGTEAFF.

The gene calls are TRBV6-4 and TRBJ2-1, with 8 bases identical to TRBD2. V gave up 3 bases and J gave up 4 bases; unmatched junction bases: 5. Per germline, CDR1 MRHNA and CDR2 SNTAGT. The CDR3 is made up of 15 amino acids. The CDR3 DNA reads TGTGCCAGCAGTGAAAGCGGGGGCCAATACAATGAGCAGTTCTTC. It codes for CASSESGGQYNEQFF.

This sequence joins TRBV29-1 and TRBJ2-1; TRBD1 is a possible D gene (6 bases). V was trimmed by 6 bases and J by 0 bases, leaving 12 bases between them. The germline CDR1 and CDR2 sequences are SQVTM and ANQGSEA. The CDR3 has 14 amino acids. The CDR3 DNA reads TGCAGCGTGACGCCAGGGGTCTCCTACAATGAGCAGTTCTTC. Its protein product is CSVTPGVSYNEQFF.

This clonotype is a singleton in its sample. The DNA for the CDR3 is TGTGCCAGCAGCTCTACCGACAAATCCTACGAGCAGTACTTC. This translates into CASSSTDKSYEQYF. The genes are TRBV6-5 and TRBJ2-7; D gene ambiguous. Germline loops: CDR1 MNHEY, CDR2 SVGAGI. Deletions cut 6 bases from V and 1 base from J, with 13 bases between. CDR3 size: 14 residues.

This chain uses TRBV3-1 with TRBJ2-6; D is perhaps TRBD1 or TRBD2 (6 bases each). Germline CDR1 is LGHDT and CDR2 is YNNKEL (reference sequence). V lost 1 base and J 4 bases, leaving 20 bases between the germline ends. The CDR3 runs 19 residues. The CDR3 here is CASSQAWGTRGWGANVLTF. DNA for the CDR3: TGTGCCAGCAGCCAAGCCTGGGGGACACGGGGGTGGGGGGCCAACGTCCTGACTTTC.

The V call is TRBV3-1, the J call TRBJ2-5, with TRBD1 as a possible D gene (7 bases). The CDR3 runs 15 residues. The V gene's germline CDR1 is LGHDT and CDR2 YNNKEL (reference sequence). V gave up 3 bases and J gave up 4 bases, with 15 bases separating them. The CDR3 bases are TGTGCCAGCAGCCAGCAGGGGGGATTTGGAGAGACCCAGTACTTC. This sequence encodes CASSQQGGFGETQYF.

The J gene is TRBJ1-1, the V gene TRBV4-1; D ambiguous. This CDR3 region has 15 residues. CDR1 and CDR2 from the germline V gene are MGHRA and YSYEKL. Between the trimmed V and J ends, which lost 1 base and 5 bases, there was a span of 14 bases. The CDR3 loop reads CASSQADHRPTEAFF. The CDR3 region has the DNA TGCGCCAGCAGCCAAGCGGACCACCGACCTACTGAAGCTTTCTTT.

The chain uses TRBV28 and TRBJ2-7; 8 bases line up with TRBD1. Germline loops: CDR1 MDHEN, CDR2 SYDVKM. Trimming cost V 6 bases and J 3 bases; bases outside gene matches: 4. There are 13 residues in the CDR3. CDR3 coding DNA: TGTGCCAGCAGCGGGGACAGGATCTACGAGCAGTACTTC. It codes for CASSGDRIYEQYF.

The chain links TRBV2 to TRBJ2-1, with unresolved D. The CDR3 contains 14 residues. In germline, CDR1 is SNHLY, CDR2 FYNNEI. V shed 4 bases and J shed 1 base, with 8 bases lying between them. CDR3 DNA: TGTGCCAGCAGTGTCCCTACATCCTACAATGAGCAGTTCTTC. Its protein product is CASSVPTSYNEQFF.

The chain recombines TRBV6-5 with TRBJ2-7; TRBD1 might be the D (5 bases). The germline gives CDR1 MNHEY, CDR2 SVGAGI. This CDR3 spans 15 amino acids. V shed 3 bases and J shed 4 bases, with 16 bases lying between them. The CDR3 DNA reads TGTGCCAGCAGTTATTATTCAGGGTCGTGGTACGAGCAGTACTTC. It specifies CASSYYSGSWYEQYF.

The chain is built from TRBV29-1 and TRBJ2-5; 7 bases match TRBD1. Germline V lookup: CDR1 SQVTM, CDR2 ANQGSEA. V trimming: 8 bases; J trimming: 5 bases; junction bases outside the gene matches: 14. This CDR3 spans 14 amino acids. CDR3 residues: CSIGQDPRVETQYF. CDR3 in DNA: TGCAGCATCGGACAGGATCCTAGGGTGGAGACCCAGTACTTC.

The CDR3 DNA reads TGCGCCAGCACCGCTTCGGGGGGGGGCCAGAACACTGAAGCTTTCTTT. It is translated as CASTASGGGQNTEAFF. This rearrangement joins TRBV23-1 to TRBJ1-1, with D maybe TRBD1 (6 bases). TRBV23-1 qualifies as an ORF whose function is uncertain. The CDR3 loop spans 16 amino acids. The V end was cut by 7 bases, the J end by 1 base, with 19 bases between.

The table lists this clonotype with a count of one. V gene TRBV6-2 or TRBV6-3 combines with J gene TRBJ1-1; D remains ambiguous. Germline CDR1 MNHEY, CDR2 SVGEGT. Trimming left V 8 bases short and J 3 bases short, with 16 bases between. The CDR3 is 14 residues long. This CDR3 reads CASVEVSADTEAFF. The CDR3 DNA reads as TGTGCCAGCGTGGAGGTTTCGGCGGACACTGAAGCTTTCTTT.

The chain links TRBV11-2 to TRBJ2-7; D tentatively reads TRBD1 or TRBD2 (5 bases each). V lost 0 bases, J lost 6 bases, and 21 bases lay in between. Germline CDR1 and CDR2: SGHAT and FQNNGV. The CDR3 sequence is 17 residues long. In DNA, the CDR3 is TGTGCCAGCAGCTTAGATCCTCGGGCTGCCGGGACGCCCGAGCAGTACTTC. It specifies CASSLDPRAAGTPEQYF.